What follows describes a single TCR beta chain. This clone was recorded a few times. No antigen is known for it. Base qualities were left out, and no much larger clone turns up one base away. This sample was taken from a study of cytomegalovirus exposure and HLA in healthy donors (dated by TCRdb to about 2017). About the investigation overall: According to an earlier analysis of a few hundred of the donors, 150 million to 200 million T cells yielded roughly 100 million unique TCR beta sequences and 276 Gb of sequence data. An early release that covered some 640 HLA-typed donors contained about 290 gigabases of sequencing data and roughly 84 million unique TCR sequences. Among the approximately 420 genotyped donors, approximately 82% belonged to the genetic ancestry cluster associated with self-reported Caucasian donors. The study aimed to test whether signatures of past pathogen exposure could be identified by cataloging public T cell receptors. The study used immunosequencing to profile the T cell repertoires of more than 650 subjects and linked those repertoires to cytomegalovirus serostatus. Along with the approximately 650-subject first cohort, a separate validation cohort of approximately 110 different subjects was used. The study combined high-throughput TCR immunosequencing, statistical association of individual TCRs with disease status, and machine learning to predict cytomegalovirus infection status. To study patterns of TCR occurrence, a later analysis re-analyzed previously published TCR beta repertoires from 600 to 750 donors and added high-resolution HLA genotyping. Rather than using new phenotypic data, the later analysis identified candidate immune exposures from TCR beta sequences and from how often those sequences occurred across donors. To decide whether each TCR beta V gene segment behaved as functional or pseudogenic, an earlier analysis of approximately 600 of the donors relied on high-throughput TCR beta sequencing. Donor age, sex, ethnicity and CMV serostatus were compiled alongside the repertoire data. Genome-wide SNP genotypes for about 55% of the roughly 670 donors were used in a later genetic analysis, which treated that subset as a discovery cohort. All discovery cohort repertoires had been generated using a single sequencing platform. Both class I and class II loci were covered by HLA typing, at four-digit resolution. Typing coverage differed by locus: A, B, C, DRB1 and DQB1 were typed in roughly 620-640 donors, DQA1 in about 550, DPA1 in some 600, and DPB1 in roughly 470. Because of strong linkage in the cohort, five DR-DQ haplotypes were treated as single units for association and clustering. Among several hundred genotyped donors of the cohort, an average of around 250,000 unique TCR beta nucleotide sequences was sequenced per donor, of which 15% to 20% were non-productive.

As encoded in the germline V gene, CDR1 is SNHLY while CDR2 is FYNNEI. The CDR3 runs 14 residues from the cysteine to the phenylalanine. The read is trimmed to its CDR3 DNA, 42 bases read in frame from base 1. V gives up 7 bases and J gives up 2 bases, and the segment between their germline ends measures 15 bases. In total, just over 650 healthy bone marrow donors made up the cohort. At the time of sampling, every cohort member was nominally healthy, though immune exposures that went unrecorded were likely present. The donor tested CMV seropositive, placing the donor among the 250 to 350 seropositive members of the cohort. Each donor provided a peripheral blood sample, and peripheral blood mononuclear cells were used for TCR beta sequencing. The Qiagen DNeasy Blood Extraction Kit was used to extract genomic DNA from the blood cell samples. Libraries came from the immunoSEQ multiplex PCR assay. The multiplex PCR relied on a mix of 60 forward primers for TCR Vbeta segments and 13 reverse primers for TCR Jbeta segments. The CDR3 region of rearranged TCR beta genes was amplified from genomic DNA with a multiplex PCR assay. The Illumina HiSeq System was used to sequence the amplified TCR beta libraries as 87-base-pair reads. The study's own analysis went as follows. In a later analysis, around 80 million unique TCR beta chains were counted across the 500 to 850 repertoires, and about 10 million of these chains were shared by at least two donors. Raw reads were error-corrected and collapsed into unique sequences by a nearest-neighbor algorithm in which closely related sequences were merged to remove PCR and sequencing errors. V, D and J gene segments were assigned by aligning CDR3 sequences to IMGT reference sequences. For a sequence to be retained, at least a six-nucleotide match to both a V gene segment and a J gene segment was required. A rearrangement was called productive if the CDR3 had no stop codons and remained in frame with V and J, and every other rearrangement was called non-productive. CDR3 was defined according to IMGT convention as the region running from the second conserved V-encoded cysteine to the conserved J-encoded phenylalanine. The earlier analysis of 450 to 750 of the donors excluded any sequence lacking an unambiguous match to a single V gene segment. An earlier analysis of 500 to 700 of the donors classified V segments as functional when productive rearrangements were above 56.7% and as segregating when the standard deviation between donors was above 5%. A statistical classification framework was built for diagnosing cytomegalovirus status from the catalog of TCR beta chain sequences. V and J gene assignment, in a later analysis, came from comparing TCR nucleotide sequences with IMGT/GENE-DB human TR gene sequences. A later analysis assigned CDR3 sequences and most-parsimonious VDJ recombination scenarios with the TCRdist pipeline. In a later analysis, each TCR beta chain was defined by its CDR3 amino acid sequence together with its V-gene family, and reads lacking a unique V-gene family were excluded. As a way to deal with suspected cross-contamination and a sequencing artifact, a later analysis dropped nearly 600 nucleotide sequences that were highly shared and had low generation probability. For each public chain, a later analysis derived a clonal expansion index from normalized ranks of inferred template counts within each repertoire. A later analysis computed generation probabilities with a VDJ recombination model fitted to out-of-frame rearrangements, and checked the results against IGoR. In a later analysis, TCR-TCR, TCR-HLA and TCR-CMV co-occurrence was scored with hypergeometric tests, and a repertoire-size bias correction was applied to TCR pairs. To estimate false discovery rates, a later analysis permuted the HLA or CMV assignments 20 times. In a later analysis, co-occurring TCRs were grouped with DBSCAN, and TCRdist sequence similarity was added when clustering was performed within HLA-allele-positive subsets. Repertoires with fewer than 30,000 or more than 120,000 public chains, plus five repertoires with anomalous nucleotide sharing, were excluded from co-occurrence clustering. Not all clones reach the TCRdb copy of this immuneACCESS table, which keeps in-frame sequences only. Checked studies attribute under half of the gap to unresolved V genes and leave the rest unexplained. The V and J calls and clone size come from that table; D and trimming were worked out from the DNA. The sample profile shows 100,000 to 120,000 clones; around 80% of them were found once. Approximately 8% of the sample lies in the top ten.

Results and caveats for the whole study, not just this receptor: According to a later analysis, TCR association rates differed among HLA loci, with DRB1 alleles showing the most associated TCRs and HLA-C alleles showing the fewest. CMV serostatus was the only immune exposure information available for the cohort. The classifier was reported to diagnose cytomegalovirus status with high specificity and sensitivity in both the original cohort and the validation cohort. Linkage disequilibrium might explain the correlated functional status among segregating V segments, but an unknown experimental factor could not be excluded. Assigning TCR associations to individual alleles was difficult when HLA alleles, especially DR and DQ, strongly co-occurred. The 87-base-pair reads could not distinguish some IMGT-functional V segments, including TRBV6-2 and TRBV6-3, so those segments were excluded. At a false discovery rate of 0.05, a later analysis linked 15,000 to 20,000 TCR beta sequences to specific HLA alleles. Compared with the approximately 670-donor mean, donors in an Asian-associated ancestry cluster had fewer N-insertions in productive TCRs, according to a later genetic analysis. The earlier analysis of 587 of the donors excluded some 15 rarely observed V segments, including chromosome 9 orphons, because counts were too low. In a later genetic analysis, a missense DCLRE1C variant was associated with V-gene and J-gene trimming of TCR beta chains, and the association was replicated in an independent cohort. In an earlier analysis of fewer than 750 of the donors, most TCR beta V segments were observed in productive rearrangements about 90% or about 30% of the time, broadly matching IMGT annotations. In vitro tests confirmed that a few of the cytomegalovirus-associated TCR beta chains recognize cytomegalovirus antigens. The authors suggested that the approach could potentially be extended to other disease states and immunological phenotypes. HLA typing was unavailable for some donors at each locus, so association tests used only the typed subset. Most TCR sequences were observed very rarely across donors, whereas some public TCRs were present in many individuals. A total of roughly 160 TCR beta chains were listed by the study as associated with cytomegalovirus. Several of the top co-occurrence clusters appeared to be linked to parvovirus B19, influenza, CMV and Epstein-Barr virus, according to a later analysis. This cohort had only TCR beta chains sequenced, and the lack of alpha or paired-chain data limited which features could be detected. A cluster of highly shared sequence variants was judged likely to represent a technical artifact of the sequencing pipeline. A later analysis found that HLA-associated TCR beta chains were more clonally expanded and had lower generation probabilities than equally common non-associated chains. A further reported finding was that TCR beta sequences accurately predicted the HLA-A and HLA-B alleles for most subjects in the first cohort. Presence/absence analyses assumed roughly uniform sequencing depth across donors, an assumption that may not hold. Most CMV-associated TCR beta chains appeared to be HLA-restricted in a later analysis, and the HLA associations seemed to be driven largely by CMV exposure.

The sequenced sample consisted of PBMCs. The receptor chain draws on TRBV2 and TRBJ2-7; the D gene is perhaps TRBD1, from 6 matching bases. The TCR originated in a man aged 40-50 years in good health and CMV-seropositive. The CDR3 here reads CASTQWGLAYEQYF. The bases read TGTGCCAGCACCCAGTGGGGGCTCGCCTACGAGCAGTACTTC.